The T cell receptor beta chain described here comes from a study of T cell responses to AZD1222 COVID-19 vaccine. Measured with immunoSEQ multiplex PCR; TCRdb has only the in-frame clones, and not every one. The sample has some 90,000 clones, approximately 91% seen once; the top ten hold under 3%. The receptor comes from an adult in good health. This specimen was peripheral blood, taken on day 0 of AZD1222 vaccination.

CDR3 nucleotides: TGTGCCAGCAGCTTACTAGGAGCGGTATACGAGCAGTACTTC. Its translation is CASSLLGAVYEQYF. The chain combines TRBV5-5 with TRBJ2-7; weak D call: TRBD2 (5 bases). The germline V gene has CDR1 SGHKS and CDR2 YYEKEE (reference sequence). V lost 2 bases and J lost 4, with 13 bases in between. This CDR3 has 14 amino acids.